These T cell receptor beta chains were read from a single sample in a study of T cell changes during pregnancy in multiple sclerosis. The assay was immunoSEQ multiplex PCR, and TCRdb's table has in-frame clones only and misses some. Counted here are roughly 29,000 clones, about 89% occurring once; the ten biggest clones make up 8%. The material sequenced was CD8+ T cells from peripheral blood mononuclear cells, taken before pregnancy. The receptors stem from a female donor with multiple sclerosis, enrolled in a pregnancy study. CDR3s include the opening cysteine and the closing phenylalanine or tryptophan. The order of the fields is J gene, D gene, V gene, CDR3 protein, CDR3 DNA. The D gene is left open where the match is weak.

J gene: TRBJ2-2
D gene: TRBD2
V gene: TRBV2
CDR3 protein: CASSPTSGATGELFF
CDR3 DNA: TGTGCCAGCAGTCCGACTAGCGGGGCCACCGGGGAGCTGTTTTTT

J gene: TRBJ2-5
D gene: TRBD1
V gene: TRBV7-9
CDR3 protein: CASSLGTGGRETQYF
CDR3 DNA: TGTGCCAGCAGCTTGGGGACAGGGGGCAGGGAGACCCAGTACTTC

J gene: TRBJ2-6
D gene: -
V gene: TRBV7-9
CDR3 protein: CASSFGLSGANVLTF
CDR3 DNA: TGTGCCAGCAGCTTCGGACTCTCTGGGGCCAACGTCCTGACTTTC

J gene: TRBJ2-1
D gene: TRBD1
V gene: TRBV5-1
CDR3 protein: CASSLFRGQGASEQFF
CDR3 DNA: TGCGCCAGCAGCTTATTCCGGGGACAGGGGGCGAGTGAGCAGTTCTTC

J gene: TRBJ2-2
D gene: TRBD1
V gene: TRBV9
CDR3 protein: CASSVARDRANTGELFF
CDR3 DNA: TGTGCCAGCAGCGTAGCCCGGGACAGGGCGAACACCGGGGAGCTGTTTTTT

J gene: TRBJ2-7
D gene: TRBD2
V gene: TRBV4-1
CDR3 protein: CASSQDLSSTVGLADSYEQYF
CDR3 DNA: TGCGCCAGCAGCCAAGACCTCTCTAGCACCGTGGGACTAGCGGACTCCTACGAGCAGTACTTC

J gene: TRBJ2-1
D gene: -
V gene: TRBV12-2
CDR3 protein: CASRTQSGGLAPIPRYNEQFF
CDR3 DNA: TGTGCAAGTCGTACACAATCGGGGGGACTAGCGCCCATCCCCAGGTACAATGAGCAGTTCTTC

J gene: TRBJ1-6
D gene: -
V gene: TRBV6-6
CDR3 protein: CASSYPGGDDSPLHF
CDR3 DNA: TGTGCCAGCAGTTACCCGGGGGGAGACGATTCACCCCTCCACTTT

J gene: TRBJ1-2
D gene: TRBD1
V gene: TRBV5-4
CDR3 protein: CASSSPGQGRYGYTF
CDR3 DNA: TGTGCCAGCAGCTCTCCGGGACAGGGGCGCTATGGCTACACCTTC

J gene: TRBJ2-7
D gene: TRBD2
V gene: TRBV6-5
CDR3 protein: CASTPGGAADYEQYF
CDR3 DNA: TGTGCCAGCACCCCCGGGGGGGCAGCCGATTACGAGCAGTACTTC

J gene: TRBJ2-2
D gene: -
V gene: TRBV7-3
CDR3 protein: CASSPLETSFSGELFF
CDR3 DNA: TGTGCCAGCAGCCCCCTCGAGACTAGTTTTTCCGGGGAGCTGTTTTTT

J gene: TRBJ1-4
D gene: -
V gene: TRBV30
CDR3 protein: CAWQPVTTNEKLFF
CDR3 DNA: TGTGCCTGGCAACCGGTAACAACTAATGAAAAACTGTTTTTT

J gene: TRBJ1-2
D gene: -
V gene: TRBV7-9
CDR3 protein: CASSLQGGDGYTF
CDR3 DNA: TGTGCCAGCAGCTTACAGGGTGGTGATGGCTACACCTTC

J gene: TRBJ2-1
D gene: TRBD2
V gene: TRBV2
CDR3 protein: CASKLAGGQYNEQFF
CDR3 DNA: TGTGCCAGCAAGCTAGCGGGGGGGCAGTACAATGAGCAGTTCTTC

J gene: TRBJ2-1
D gene: -
V gene: TRBV27
CDR3 protein: CASTPRGFRSYNEQFF
CDR3 DNA: TGTGCCAGCACCCCCCGGGGGTTTCGGTCCTACAATGAGCAGTTCTTC

J gene: TRBJ2-5
D gene: -
V gene: TRBV19
CDR3 protein: CASSLGILGGETQYF
CDR3 DNA: TGTGCCAGTAGTCTTGGGATTCTAGGGGGAGAGACCCAGTACTTC